The subject of this entry is one T cell receptor (beta chain). Antigen unknown. The sample comes from a study of CXCR3-negative and CXCR3-positive naive CD8 T cells. As for the study in general: TRB reads totalled about 140 million, about 1.5 +/- 0.3 million per library.

This CDR3 is built from 15 residues. Germline CDR1 reads MDHEN; CDR2 reads SYDVKM. Study results and caveats: Greater hydrophobicity was found in TRB CDR3s of CXCR3-positive naive cells than of CXCR3-negative naive cells. TRBV-TRBJ usage was alike in naive CXCR3-negative and CXCR3-positive cells but differed in memory cells.

With UMI labels, 5' RACE was used to prepare the TRB cDNA libraries. TCRdb reanalyzed the 5' RACE reads, giving one entry per CDR3 protein sequence and no DNA. This table holds approximately 130,000 distinct CDR3 sequences. CD45RO-CCR7+CD27+CD95- expression identified naive CD8+ T cells. The clonotype was recovered from a human donor in good health. Some clones in this sample may be carry-over from other donors' samples. The sample comprised naive CXCR3+ CD8+ T cells from blood. The subset is: CD45RO-CCR7+CD27+CD95- naive CD8+ T cells expressing CXCR3 (TNR3+). The chain carries TRBV28 and TRBJ2-3; TCRdb designates TRBD1, a call that cannot be tested without DNA. CDR3 sequence: CASSSWTGPGDTQYF.